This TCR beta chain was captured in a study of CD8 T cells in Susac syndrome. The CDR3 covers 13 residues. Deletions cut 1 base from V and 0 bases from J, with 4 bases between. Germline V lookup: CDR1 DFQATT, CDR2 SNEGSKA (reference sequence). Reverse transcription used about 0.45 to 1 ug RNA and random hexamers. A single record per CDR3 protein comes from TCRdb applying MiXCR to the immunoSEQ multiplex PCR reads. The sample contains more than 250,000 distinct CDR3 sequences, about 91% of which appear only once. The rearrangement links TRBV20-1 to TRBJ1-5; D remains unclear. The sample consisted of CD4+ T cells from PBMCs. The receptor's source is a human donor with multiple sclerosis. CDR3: CSARGFSNQPQHF. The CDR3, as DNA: TGCAGTGCTAGAGGGTTTAGCAATCAGCCCCAGCATTTT.